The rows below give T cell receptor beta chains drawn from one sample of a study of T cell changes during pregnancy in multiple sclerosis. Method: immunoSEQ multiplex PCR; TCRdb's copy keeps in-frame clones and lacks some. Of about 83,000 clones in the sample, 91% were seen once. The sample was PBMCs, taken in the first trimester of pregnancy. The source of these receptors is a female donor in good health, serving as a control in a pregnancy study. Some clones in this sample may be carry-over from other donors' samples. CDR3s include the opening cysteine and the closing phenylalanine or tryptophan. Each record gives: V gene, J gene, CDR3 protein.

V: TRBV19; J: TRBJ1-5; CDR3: CASRHGQVDQPQHF
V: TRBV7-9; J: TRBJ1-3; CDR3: CASSSVLRSSGNTIYF
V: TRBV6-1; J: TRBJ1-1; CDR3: CASKYPGQNTEAFF
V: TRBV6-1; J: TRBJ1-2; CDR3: CASSDPRDPNRGGYTF
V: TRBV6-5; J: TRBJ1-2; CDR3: CATNRDRGARDGYTF
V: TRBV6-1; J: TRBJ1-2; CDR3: CASSVTGKGYGYTF
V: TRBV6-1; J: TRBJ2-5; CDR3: CASHRAPETQYF
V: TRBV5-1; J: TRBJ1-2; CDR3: CASSLRQAHGYTF
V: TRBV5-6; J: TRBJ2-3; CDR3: CASSLGTPTDTQYF
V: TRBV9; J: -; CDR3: CASSVGRGGSYEQYF
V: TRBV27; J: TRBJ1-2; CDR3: CASSSPGLPFGYTF
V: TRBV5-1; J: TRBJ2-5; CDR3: CASSGPLAGAQETQYF
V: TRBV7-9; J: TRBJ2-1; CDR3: CASSSPGLADYNEQFF
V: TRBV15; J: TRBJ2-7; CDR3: CATSSWGQGKKGYEQYF
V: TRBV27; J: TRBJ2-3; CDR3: CACGVGDRITDTQYF
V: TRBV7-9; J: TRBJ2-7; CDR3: CASSPPGGDRESSLGEQYF
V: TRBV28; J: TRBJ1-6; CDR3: CASSSGTKTLHF
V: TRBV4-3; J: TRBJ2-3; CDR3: CASSQDLASGGDTQYF
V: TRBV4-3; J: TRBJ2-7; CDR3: CASSQDPRGGTYEQYF
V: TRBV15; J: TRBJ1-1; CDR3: CATRVPGMYTEAFF
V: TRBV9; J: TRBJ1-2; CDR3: CASSPTTGRYGYTF
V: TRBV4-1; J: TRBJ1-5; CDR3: CASSQLGQRVDQPQHF
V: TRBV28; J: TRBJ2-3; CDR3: CASSYTGKFRDTQYF
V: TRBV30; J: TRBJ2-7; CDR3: CAWSHEEQYF
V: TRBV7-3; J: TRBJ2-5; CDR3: CASSLEGGAETQYF
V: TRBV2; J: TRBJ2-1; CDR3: CASSEALRGEQFF
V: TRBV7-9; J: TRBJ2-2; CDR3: CASSPPHPGGELFF
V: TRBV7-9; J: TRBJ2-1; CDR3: CANVGGGEQFF
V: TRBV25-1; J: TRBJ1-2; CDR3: CASTHTGTDDYGYTF
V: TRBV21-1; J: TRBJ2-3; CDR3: CASRVASGGAKGTDTQYF
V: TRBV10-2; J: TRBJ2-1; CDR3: CASSSGLAGNLDEQFF
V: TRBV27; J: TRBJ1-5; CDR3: CASSLSIGNNQPQHF
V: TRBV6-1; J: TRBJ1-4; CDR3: CASRGTGDEKLFF
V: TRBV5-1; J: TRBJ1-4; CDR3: CASSLAGAGEKLFF
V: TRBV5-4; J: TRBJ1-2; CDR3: CASSLDRGRGYTF
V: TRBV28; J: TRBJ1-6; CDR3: CASRLDRANSPLHF
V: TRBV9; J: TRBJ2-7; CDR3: CASSESGTGSIYEQYF